The source of this T cell receptor (beta chain) is a study of shared T cell receptors in the human thymus. This clone was observed a few times. Germline V gene data show CDR1 as MNHNS and CDR2 as SASEGT. This CDR3 has 17 residues. The V segment lost 5 bases and the J segment 0 bases; nucleotides outside the gene matches: 7. Clones were sequenced by immunoSEQ multiplex PCR, and TCRdb holds only the in-frame ones, with some missing. The top ten hold 0.0095% to 0.013% of the sample, which has hundreds of thousands of clones, approximately 90% seen once. These data were also filed under a second study, of human thymus T cells. That work states: The donor group consisted of healthy Finnish infants who were having corrective surgery for congenital heart defects. Corrective heart surgery yielded resections, and these provided the thymus tissue. Thymic and blood repertoires appeared to carry a bias in their V and J gene usage. What related research reported was that thymic repertoires overlapped highly among unrelated individuals.

The chain employs TRBV6-1 and TRBJ2-6; 7 bases match TRBD2. The sequenced sample consisted of thymocytes. This receptor was obtained from a boy under two years old with a congenital heart defect. CDR3 nucleotides: TGTGCCAGCAGTAAAGGACTAGGCACCTCTGGGGCCAACGTCCTGACTTTC. As protein: CASSKGLGTSGANVLTF.